This is a list of T cell receptor beta chains from one sample in a study of cytomegalovirus exposure and HLA in healthy donors. The assay was immunoSEQ multiplex PCR, and TCRdb's table has in-frame clones only and misses some. This sample has about 170,000 clones; 70% to 90% occur once, and the top ten carry 4.8%. The sequencing sample was made of PBMCs. These TCRs come from a girl aged 10 to 17 in good health and CMV-seropositive. CDR3s include the opening cysteine and the closing phenylalanine or tryptophan. Fields, in order: clone size, V gene, J gene, D gene, CDR3 protein, CDR3 DNA. A D gene is named only where the DNA matches it firmly. Expanded clones get a size class; other rows say once, few or many, or leave the size out.

-,TRBV7-2,TRBJ1-6,-,CASSEGQKSPLHF,TGTGCCAGCAGCGAGGGACAAAAGTCACCCCTCCACTTT
-,TRBV7-9,TRBJ2-7,TRBD2,CASSLGGLGIGYEQYF,TGTGCCAGCAGCTTAGGCGGACTAGGCATTGGTTACGAGCAGTACTTC
-,TRBV10-1,TRBJ2-2,-,CASSELIAGPGELFF,TGCGCCAGCAGTGAGCTAATCGCGGGCCCCGGGGAGCTGTTTTTT
-,TRBV7-9,TRBJ2-3,-,CASSLSGTRDTQYF,TGTGCCAGCAGCTTATCTGGCACCAGGGATACGCAGTATTTT
-,TRBV2,TRBJ1-4,TRBD1,CASMTGSTNEKLFF,TGTGCCAGCATGACAGGGTCAACTAATGAAAAACTGTTTTTT
-,TRBV9,TRBJ1-3,-,CASSVGQAGNTIYF,TGTGCCAGCAGCGTAGGGCAGGCTGGAAACACCATATATTTT
once,TRBV5-1,TRBJ2-3,TRBD1,CASSLQDRDTDTQYF,TGCGCCAGCAGCTTGCAGGACAGGGACACAGATACGCAGTATTTT
-,TRBV7-9,TRBJ1-1,TRBD1,CASSDSGTENTEAFF,TGTGCCAGCAGCGATTCCGGGACAGAGAACACTGAAGCTTTCTTT
-,TRBV25-1,TRBJ2-1,-,CASSRELHEQFF,TGTGCCAGCAGTCGTGAGCTCCATGAGCAGTTCTTC
-,TRBV18,TRBJ1-3,-,CASSPSEGLAGNTIYF,TGTGCCAGCTCACCATCGGAGGGCCTTGCTGGAAACACCATATATTTT
-,TRBV30,TRBJ2-1,TRBD2,CAWSVWGSGGDEQFF,TGTGCCTGGAGTGTATGGGGTAGCGGGGGGGATGAGCAGTTCTTC
-,TRBV6-6,TRBJ1-1,-,CASREPGAMNTEAFF,TGTGCCAGCAGGGAACCAGGGGCCATGAACACTGAAGCTTTCTTT
-,TRBV4-1,TRBJ1-6,-,CASSHVLARGRNSPLHF,TGCGCCAGCAGCCATGTATTAGCCAGAGGTAGGAATTCACCCCTCCACTTT
-,TRBV11-3,TRBJ2-7,TRBD1,CASSPHRGTSYEQYF,TGTGCCAGCAGCCCGCACAGGGGAACCTCCTACGAGCAGTACTTC
once,TRBV7-6,TRBJ2-6,-,CASSFGHSGANVLTF,TGTGCCAGCAGCTTTGGGCACTCTGGGGCCAACGTCCTGACTTTC
-,TRBV5-5,TRBJ1-1,-,CASSFDMNTEAFF,TGTGCCAGCAGCTTTGACATGAACACTGAAGCTTTCTTT
-,TRBV19,TRBJ1-1,-,CASSPRLKKNTEAFF,TGTGCCAGTAGCCCACGACTTAAAAAGAACACTGAAGCTTTCTTT
-,TRBV6-5,TRBJ2-1,-,CASSYRKQVVDEQFF,TGTGCCAGCAGTTACAGAAAACAGGTGGTTGATGAGCAGTTCTTC
-,TRBV4-2,TRBJ2-7,-,CASSQGLSSYEQYF,TGTGCCAGCAGCCAAGGCCTATCGTCCTACGAGCAGTACTTC
-,TRBV2,TRBJ1-1,-,CASSEGPEAFF,TGTGCCAGCAGTGAAGGGCCCGAAGCTTTCTTT
few,TRBV5-6,TRBJ1-2,-,CASSLFLTGGYTF,TGTGCCAGCAGCTTGTTCCTTACCGGTGGCTACACCTTC
-,TRBV27,TRBJ1-1,TRBD1,CASSLDRGMNTEAFF,TGTGCCAGCAGTCTGGACAGGGGGATGAACACTGAAGCTTTCTTT
-,TRBV28,TRBJ1-2,-,CASRSFRDGGNNYGYTF,TGTGCCAGCAGATCCTTTAGGGACGGGGGGAATAACTATGGCTACACCTTC
-,TRBV9,TRBJ1-3,TRBD1,CASSVTEQGKTGNTIYF,TGTGCCAGCAGCGTCACAGAACAGGGGAAAACTGGAAACACCATATATTTT
-,TRBV12-5,TRBJ1-3,TRBD1,CASGLVPGTAAGNTIYF,TGTGCTAGTGGTTTGGTACCCGGGACAGCCGCTGGAAACACCATATATTTT
-,TRBV6-5,TRBJ1-1,-,CASSLAETAAEAFF,TGTGCCAGCAGCCTAGCCGAGACCGCCGCTGAAGCTTTCTTT
-,TRBV6-6,TRBJ1-2,-,CATLRGRDVNYGYTF,TGTGCCACCCTACGGGGGAGGGACGTCAACTATGGCTACACCTTC
-,TRBV4-2,TRBJ1-5,-,CASSLHRVGYSNQPQHF,TGTGCCAGCAGTCTCCACAGGGTGGGGTATAGCAATCAGCCCCAGCATTTT
-,TRBV6-1,TRBJ2-7,-,CASSEAGEGYEQYF,TGTGCCAGCAGTGAAGCGGGAGAGGGATACGAGCAGTACTTC
-,TRBV5-1,TRBJ2-1,TRBD2,CASSSGLAHNEQFF,TGCGCCAGCAGCTCTGGACTAGCCCACAATGAGCAGTTCTTC
-,TRBV6-1,TRBJ1-5,-,CASSEIQGRSQPQHF,TGTGCCAGCAGTGAAATCCAGGGGAGAAGTCAGCCCCAGCATTTT
-,TRBV4-1,TRBJ2-4,TRBD1,CASSTGGRSKNSQYF,TGCGCCAGCAGTACAGGGGGCAGGTCCAAAAACAGTCAGTACTTC
-,TRBV6-1,TRBJ1-1,-,CASSMTAEAFF,TGTGCCAGCAGTATGACAGCAGAAGCTTTCTTT
-,TRBV19,TRBJ1-3,TRBD1,CASSMGTAGNTIYF,TGTGCCAGTAGTATGGGGACAGCTGGAAACACCATATATTTT
-,TRBV5-1,TRBJ1-2,-,CASSLGTGNYGYTF,TGCGCCAGCAGCTTGGGAACAGGGAACTATGGCTACACCTTC
-,TRBV4-1,TRBJ2-1,TRBD1,CASSQGTGFNNEQFF,TGCGCCAGCAGCCAAGGGACAGGGTTTAACAATGAGCAGTTCTTC
-,TRBV11-2,TRBJ1-3,-,CASSSSGGNTIYF,TGTGCCAGCAGCTCATCCGGGGGAAACACCATATATTTT
-,TRBV2,TRBJ2-2,TRBD1,CASSGQGASGELFF,TGTGCCAGCAGCGGACAGGGGGCCAGCGGGGAGCTGTTTTTT
-,TRBV21-1,TRBJ2-6,-,CASSLRDRESGANVLTF,TGTGCCAGCAGCCTCCGGGACAGGGAATCTGGGGCCAACGTCCTGACTTTC
-,TRBV7-6,TRBJ1-1,-,CASSSRGVGTEAFF,TGTGCCAGCAGCTCCAGGGGAGTAGGCACTGAAGCTTTCTTT
-,TRBV4-1,TRBJ1-1,-,CASSRFPGFGNTEAFF,TGCGCCAGCAGCCGGTTCCCAGGGTTTGGGAACACTGAAGCTTTCTTT
-,TRBV5-1,TRBJ2-1,TRBD2,CASSLSSGGAFF,TGCGCCAGCAGCTTATCTAGCGGGGGAGCGTTCTTC
-,TRBV28,TRBJ1-4,TRBD1,CASSLTGGADEKLFF,TGTGCCAGCAGTTTAACAGGGGGCGCAGATGAAAAACTGTTTTTT